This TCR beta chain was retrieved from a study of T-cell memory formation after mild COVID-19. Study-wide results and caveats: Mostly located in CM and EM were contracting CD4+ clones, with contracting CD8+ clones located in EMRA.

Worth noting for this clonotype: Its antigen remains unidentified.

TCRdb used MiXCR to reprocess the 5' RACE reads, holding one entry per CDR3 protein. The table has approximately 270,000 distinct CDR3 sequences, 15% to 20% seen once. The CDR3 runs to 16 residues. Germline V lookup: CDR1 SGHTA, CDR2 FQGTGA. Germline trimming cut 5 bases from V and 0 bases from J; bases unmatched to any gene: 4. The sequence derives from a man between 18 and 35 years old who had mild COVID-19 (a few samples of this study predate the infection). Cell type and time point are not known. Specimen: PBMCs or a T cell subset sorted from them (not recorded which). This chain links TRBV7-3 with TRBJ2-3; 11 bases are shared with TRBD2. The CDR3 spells CASSRLAGTSTDTQYF. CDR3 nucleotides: TGTGCCAGCAGCAGACTAGCGGGAACTAGCACAGATACGCAGTATTTT.